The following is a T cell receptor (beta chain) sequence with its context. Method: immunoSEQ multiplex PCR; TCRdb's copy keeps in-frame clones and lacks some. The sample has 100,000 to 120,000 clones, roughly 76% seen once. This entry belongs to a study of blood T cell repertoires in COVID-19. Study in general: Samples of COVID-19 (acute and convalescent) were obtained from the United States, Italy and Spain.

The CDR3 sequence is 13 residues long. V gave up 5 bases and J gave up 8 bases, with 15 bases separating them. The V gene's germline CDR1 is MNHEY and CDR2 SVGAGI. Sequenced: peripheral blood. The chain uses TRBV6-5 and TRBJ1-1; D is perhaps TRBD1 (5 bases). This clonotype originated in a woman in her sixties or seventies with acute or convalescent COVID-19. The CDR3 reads CASSLGQEGEAFF. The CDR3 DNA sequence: TGTGCCAGCAGTCTGGGTCAGGAGGGGGAAGCTTTCTTT.